These 27 T cell receptor beta chains were sequenced from one sample in a study of blood T cell repertoires in COVID-19. Measured with immunoSEQ multiplex PCR; TCRdb has only the in-frame clones, and not every one. The repertoire consists of around 480,000 clones, with more than 70% occurring once and the leading ten covering 10% to 15%. The sequencing input was peripheral blood. These receptors were obtained from a woman between 45 and 60 years old with COVID-19, enrolled during active disease.

The rearrangement links TRBV7-2 to TRBJ1-1; 7 bases line up with TRBD1. J lost 6 bases, V lost 4 bases, and 8 bases had no gene match. The CDR3 contains 14 residues. The germline V gene encodes CDR1 SGHTA and CDR2 FQGNSA. The CDR3 DNA sequence: TGTGCCAGCAGCTCCAGACAGGGACGGGCTGAAGCTTTCTTT. Residues: CASSSRQGRAEAFF.

This chain uses TRBV5-1 with TRBJ2-3, with TRBD2 identical over 8 bases. V gave up 0 bases and J gave up 1 base; unmatched junction bases: 4. This CDR3 spans 16 amino acids. Germline V gene sequence: CDR1 SGHRS, CDR2 YFSETQ. Here the CDR3 DNA reads TGCGCCAGCAGCTTGGGGATAGCGGGGCGCACAGATACGCAGTATTTT. Protein: CASSLGIAGRTDTQYF.

The V gene is TRBV11-2, the J gene TRBJ1-2; TRBD1 might be the D (6 bases). V lost 5 bases, J lost 7 bases, and 20 bases lay in between. CDR3 length equals 15 residues. Looked up from germline, CDR1 is SGHAT and CDR2 is FQNNGV. The CDR3 bases are TGTGCCAGCAGCCTTACTGCGGGGGGCGAGGCTGGCTACACCTTC. It is translated as CASSLTAGGEAGYTF.

This chain joins TRBV3-1 (or the pseudogene TRBV3-2) and TRBJ1-2; TRBD1 is a possible D gene (5 bases). The CDR3 is made up of 17 amino acids. The germline V gene encodes CDR1 LGHDT and CDR2 YNNKEL (reference sequence). The germline V and J ends were trimmed by 1 base and 4 bases, with 19 bases remaining between them. This chain's CDR3 is CASSQVGGASFSYGYTF. The CDR3 DNA is TGTGCCAGCAGCCAAGTGGGAGGGGCGAGCTTCTCCTATGGCTACACCTTC.

The chain joins TRBV7-2 to TRBJ1-4; 10 bases match TRBD1. This CDR3 has 14 residues. Trimming cost V 3 bases and J 7 bases; bases outside gene matches: 2. The germline V gene encodes CDR1 SGHTA and CDR2 FQGNSA. CDR3 in amino acids: CASSLTGGGEKLFF. CDR3 coding DNA: TGTGCCAGCAGCTTGACAGGGGGCGGTGAAAAACTGTTTTTT.

The CDR3 DNA follows: TGTGCCAGCAGCGCCAGACAGGGCTCCTACAATGAGCAGTTCTTC. Encoded protein: CASSARQGSYNEQFF. The chain combines TRBV7-6 with TRBJ2-1, with 7 bases aligning to TRBD1. Germline CDR1 is SGHVS and CDR2 is FNYEAQ. CDR3 length equals 15 residues. V trimming: 5 bases; J trimming: 0 bases; junction bases outside the gene matches: 4.

This clone was detected once. This chain connects TRBV15 to TRBJ2-3, with a weak D call TRBD1 (6 bases). Germline-derived CDR1 and CDR2 are LNHNV and YYDKDF (reference sequence). The CDR3 is made up of 10 amino acids. CDR3 bases: TGTGACCCAACAGGGAATACGCAGTATTTT. It yields the protein CDPTGNTQYF.

This clone was seen just once. This chain connects TRBV12-3 or TRBV12-4 to TRBJ1-1; D unresolved. V shed 8 bases and J shed 5 bases, with 15 bases lying between them. The CDR3 runs 13 residues. The DNA of the CDR3 is TGTGCCAGCCGCCCCCCGGGGAGGACTGAAGCTTTCTTT. This sequence encodes CASRPPGRTEAFF.

This clone was found once. The chain uses TRBV28 and TRBJ1-2; D gene ambiguous. The CDR3 sequence is 17 residues long. Germline CDR1 MDHEN, CDR2 SYDVKM. Between the trimmed V and J ends, which lost 2 bases and 9 bases, there was a span of 25 bases. CDR3 sequence: CASSLVGGRHGSLSYTF. The CDR3 DNA reads TGTGCCAGCAGTTTAGTTGGCGGCCGCCACGGATCTTTGAGCTACACCTTC.

This clone was counted once. This chain links TRBV10-2 with TRBJ1-2; 9 nucleotides line up with TRBD1. After removal of 6 bases from V and 8 bases from J, the junction contained 7 bases not matched to a gene. CDR1 is WSHSY, CDR2 SAAADI, per germline. CDR3 length: 13 amino acids. The CDR3 DNA follows: TGCGCCAGCAGCCCCGGGACAGGGCAGGGCTACACCTTC. As protein: CASSPGTGQGYTF.

The chain couples TRBV3-1 (or the pseudogene TRBV3-2) to TRBJ2-2, with 9 bases matching TRBD1. This CDR3 region has 14 residues. CDR1 and CDR2 from the germline V gene are LGHDT and YNNKEL (reference sequence). Unmatched junction bases numbered 3, after V lost 4 bases and J lost 6 bases. CDR3 nucleotide sequence: TGTGCCAGCAGCCCGACAGGGGGGGCCGGGGAGCTGTTTTTT. Translated, it gives CASSPTGGAGELFF.

The gene calls are TRBV5-1 and TRBJ1-1; TRBD1 agrees at 7 bases. CDR3 length: 13 amino acids. V trimming: 2 bases; J trimming: 4 bases; junction bases outside the gene matches: 2. Germline V gene lookup returns CDR1 SGHRS and CDR2 YFSETQ. For the CDR3, the DNA is TGCGCCAGCAGCTTCAACAGGGGCACTGAAGCTTTCTTT. Protein product: CASSFNRGTEAFF.

The chain is built from TRBV14 and TRBJ1-4, with TRBD1 identical over 9 bases. J gave up 6 bases and V 4 bases, and 6 bases lay outside the gene matches. This CDR3 region has 15 residues. Germline V gene sequence: CDR1 SGHDN, CDR2 FVKESK. Here the CDR3 DNA reads TGTGCCAGCAGCCTACTGGGACAGGGTTATGAAAAACTGTTTTTT. This codes for CASSLLGQGYEKLFF.

In DNA, the CDR3 is TGTGCCAGCAGCCAAGAGCTGGGAGGGAATGAAAAACTGTTTTTT. It codes for CASSQELGGNEKLFF. The chain carries TRBV3-1 (or the pseudogene TRBV3-2) and TRBJ1-4; D is undetermined. Deletions cut 0 bases from V and 5 bases from J, with 10 bases between. CDR3 length: 15 residues. CDR1 and CDR2 from the germline V gene are LGHDT and YNNKEL (reference sequence).

This rearrangement joins TRBV2 to TRBJ1-1, with TRBD1 matching 8 bases. The ends lost 6 bases at V and 4 bases at J; junction bases unmatched: 10. This CDR3 contains 15 residues. Germline V gene sequence: CDR1 SNHLY, CDR2 FYNNEI. Written as DNA, the CDR3 is TGTGCCAGCAGCGACGACAGGGGTTTGGTCACTGAAGCTTTCTTT. This gives the protein CASSDDRGLVTEAFF. The whole variable domain, remainder taken from reference TRBV2 and TRBJ1-1, is EPEVTQTPSHQVTQMGQEVILRCVPISNHLYFYWYRQILGQKVEFLVSFYNNEISEKSEIFDDQFSVERPDGSNFTLKIRSTKLEDSAMYFCASSDDRGLVTEAFFGQGTRLTVV.

This chain connects TRBV20-1 to TRBJ2-1; D perhaps matches TRBD2 (5 bases). CDR1 is DFQATT and CDR2 is SNEGSKA in the germline V gene (reference sequence). CDR3 length equals 10 residues. Deletions cut 6 bases from V and 8 bases from J, with 8 bases between. The CDR3 DNA reads TGCAGTGCAGCTAGCTATGAGCAGTTCTTC. It yields the protein CSAASYEQFF.

The J gene is TRBJ2-1, the V gene TRBV6-5; 10 bases agree with TRBD2. The CDR3 is 13 amino acids. Trimming cost V 7 bases and J 8 bases; bases outside gene matches: 5. Germline-derived CDR1 and CDR2 are MNHEY and SVGAGI. The CDR3 region has the DNA TGTGCCAGCACATTAGCGGGGGGACATGAGCAGTTCTTC. This codes for CASTLAGGHEQFF.

V and J are TRBV11-1 and TRBJ1-1, with D unclear. The CDR3 sequence is 13 residues long. Per the germline V gene, CDR1 is SGHAT and CDR2 is FQDESV (reference sequence). The V and J ends lost 3 bases and 1 base respectively, with 6 bases between them. The CDR3 loop is CASSFVSNTEAFF. CDR3 DNA sequence: TGTGCCAGCAGCTTTGTCTCGAACACTGAAGCTTTCTTT.

The sample holds one count of this clone. Other DNA sequences within the sample encode an identical CDR3. The rearrangement joins TRBV13 to TRBJ1-5; no reliable D call. The V end was cut by 0 bases, the J end by 6 bases, with 3 bases between. This CDR3 is built from 12 residues. The germline gives CDR1 PRHDT, CDR2 FYEKMQ (reference sequence). CDR3 in DNA: TGTGCCAGCAGCTTAGGCAGTCAGCCCCAGCATTTT. As protein: CASSLGSQPQHF.

V is TRBV24-1 and J is TRBJ2-3; D remains ambiguous. Trimming cost V 9 bases and J 0 bases, with 12 bases left between them. CDR1 is KGHDR, CDR2 SFDVKD, per germline. CDR3 length: 14 residues. The CDR3 loop reads CATSLRRSTDTQYF. In nucleotides, the CDR3 is TGTGCCACCTCCCTGCGGCGCAGCACAGATACGCAGTATTTT.

The chain carries TRBV11-2 and TRBJ1-2; 7 positions match TRBD1. Germline V gene sequence: CDR1 SGHAT, CDR2 FQNNGV. Trimming removed 0 bases from V and 5 bases from J; junction bases left unmatched: 3. This CDR3 comprises 14 residues. The CDR3: CASSLDLQGYGYTF. The CDR3, as DNA: TGTGCCAGCAGCTTAGATCTACAGGGGTATGGCTACACCTTC. Using reference TRBV11-2 and TRBJ1-2 for the parts outside the CDR3, the full variable domain is EAGVAQSPRYKIIEKRQSVAFWCNPISGHATLYWYQQILGQGPKLLIQFQNNGVVDDSQLPKDRFSAERLKGVDSTLKIQPAKLEDSAVYLCASSLDLQGYGYTFGSGTRLTVV.

This clone was seen a single time. The CDR3 here is CASSQDLRGNNQPQHF. In nucleotides, the CDR3 is TGTGCCAGCAGCCAAGATCTTCGAGGTAACAATCAGCCCCAGCATTTT. The chain has TRBV14 and TRBJ1-5; D call uncertain. Germline assignment: CDR1 SGHDN and CDR2 FVKESK. This CDR3 comprises 16 residues. With 0 bases removed from V and 3 bases from J, the gap between germline ends came to 12 bases.

J is TRBJ2-1 and V is TRBV5-4; the match to TRBD2 covers 8 bases. This CDR3 is 14 amino acids long. V lost 10 bases, J lost 2 bases, and 8 bases stayed unmatched. Germline CDR1 is SGHNT and CDR2 is YYREEE (reference sequence). CDR3 in DNA: TGTGCCTCCGGCGGGGGGTTTACCTACAATGAGCAGTTCTTC. It encodes CASGGGFTYNEQFF.

Comments on this clone: Other DNA sequences of this sample code for an identical CDR3. The V gene is TRBV12-3 or TRBV12-4, the J gene TRBJ1-3, with D maybe TRBD1 (5 bases). The CDR3 totals 13 residues. V lost 3 bases and J 4 bases, leaving 7 bases between the germline ends. The CDR3 nucleotides are TGTGCCAGCAGTTTCGGGGGAGGAAACACCATATATTTT. As protein: CASSFGGGNTIYF.

This chain uses TRBV6-4 with TRBJ2-2; D possibly corresponds to TRBD2 (6 bases). Trimming removed 0 bases from V and 6 bases from J, with 11 bases in between. The germline gives CDR1 MRHNA, CDR2 SNTAGT. CDR3 length: 15 amino acids. The CDR3 coding sequence is TGTGCCAGCAGTGACTCGATCGGAGGGGCCGGGGAGCTGTTTTTT. It is translated as CASSDSIGGAGELFF.

This sequence joins TRBV9 and TRBJ1-2, with 8 bases fitting TRBD1. This CDR3 has 18 residues. V lost 0 bases and J lost 4; bases outside the gene matches: 14. Germline loops: CDR1 SGDLS, CDR2 YYNGEE. The CDR3 loop reads CASSVARTGYEVGYGYTF. The CDR3 DNA is TGTGCCAGCAGCGTAGCAAGGACAGGGTATGAGGTCGGCTATGGCTACACCTTC.

The chain employs TRBV6-5 and TRBJ2-5; the match to TRBD2 covers 11 bases. The junction had 5 bases not matched to a gene; V was cut back by 6 bases and J by 2 bases. The CDR3 contains 15 residues. The germline gives CDR1 MNHEY, CDR2 SVGAGI. The CDR3 here is CASSVLAGAQETQYF. CDR3 DNA: TGTGCCAGCAGCGTACTAGCGGGAGCACAAGAGACCCAGTACTTC.